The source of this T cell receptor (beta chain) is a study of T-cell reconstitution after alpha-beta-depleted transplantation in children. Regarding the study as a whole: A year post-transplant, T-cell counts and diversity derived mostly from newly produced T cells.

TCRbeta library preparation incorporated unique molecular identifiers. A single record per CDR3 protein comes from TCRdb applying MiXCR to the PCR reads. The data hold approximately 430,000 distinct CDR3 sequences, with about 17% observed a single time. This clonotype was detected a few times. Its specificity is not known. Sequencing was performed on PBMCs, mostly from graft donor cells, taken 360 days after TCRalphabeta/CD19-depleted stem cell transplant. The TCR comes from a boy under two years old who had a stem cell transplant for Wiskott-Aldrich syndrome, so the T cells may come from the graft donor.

In nucleotides, the CDR3 is TGCGCCAGTCGACGCTATGTGGGTCAGCCCCAGCATTTT. Amino acid sequence: CASRRYVGQPQHF. V usage is TRBV5-1 and J usage is TRBJ1-5; the D is unclear. The CDR3 is made up of 13 amino acids. Germline assignment: CDR1 SGHRS and CDR2 YFSETQ. Trimming shortened V by 8 bases and J by 6 bases, and 15 bases separated the two germline ends. The entire variable domain, with the rest obtained from reference TRBV5-1 and TRBJ1-5, is as follows: KAGVTQTPRYLIKTRGQQVTLSCSPISGHRSVSWYQQTPGQGLQFLFEYFSETQRNKGNFPGRFSGRQFSNSRSEMNVSTLELGDSALYLCASRRYVGQPQHFGDGTRLSIL.